This T cell receptor (beta chain) was sequenced in a study of T cells in Graves' hyperthyroidism and ophthalmopathy. TCR beta CDR3 sequences were amplified from RNA transcripts. The HTBI set primed first-round TCR CDR3 RT-PCR. TCRdb itself ran the multiplex PCR reads through MiXCR, one entry per CDR3 protein. The sample consists of 480,000 or so distinct CDR3 sequences, 40% to 50% of them appearing once. CDR3 length: 16 amino acids. Germline CDR1 is SGHKS and CDR2 is YYEKEE (reference sequence). The ends were cut back, 3 bases at V and 0 bases at J, with 10 bases in the middle. This clonotype was observed many times.

The chain joins TRBV5-5 to TRBJ2-6, with D unclear. The sequencing input was peripheral blood or thyroid tissue (not recorded which). This receptor was identified in an adult woman with Graves' disease, either hyperthyroidism or ophthalmopathy (not recorded which). CDR3 loop: CASSSSGSSGANVLTF. CDR3 DNA: TGTGCCAGCAGCTCTTCCGGGTCCTCTGGGGCCAACGTCCTGACTTTC.